This TCR beta chain was observed in a study of CD39 and CD103 CD8 tumor-infiltrating T cells listed by TCRdb under 2018. The study in broad terms: Repertoire comparisons were shown for an HPV-positive HNSCC, an HPV-negative HNSCC, an ovarian cancer and a melanoma patient. Deep sequencing of TCRbeta CDR3 was used to compare the repertoires of CD8 TIL subsets, defined by CD103 and CD39, with those of peripheral memory CD8 T cells. Beyond this particular receptor, the publication reports: DP CD8 TILs appeared to be more oligoclonal than DN and SP CD8 TILs and blood memory CD8 T cells, with 56-86% covered by the top 30 clonotypes. Clonotypes from DP TILs were seldom detected in blood or uninvolved lymph node, while clonotypes from DN TILs overlapped to a large extent with peripheral memory CD8 repertoires.

For each subset, between about 9,500 and 110,000 sorted cells were used for genomic DNA extraction with the DNeasy Blood and Tissue Kit. TCRbeta V-J or V-D-J regions were sequenced and mapped by the immunoSEQ service, with coverage above 10x per sample. The original pipeline was this. The analysis included only productive rearrangements exported from the immunoSEQ Analyzer platform, and clonality was assessed using the 500 most abundant clones. The Morisita-Horn similarity index and the Jaccard index were used to quantify repertoire overlap between populations. In about 6 cancer patients, Morisita-Horn similarity was measured between the TCR repertoires of CD8 T-cell subsets. TCRdb re-hosts the immuneACCESS table, in-frame sequences only. Its copies lack some clones; in the studies checked, an unresolved V gene accounts for under half of them, and the cause for the rest is not known. The V and J calls and clone size were taken over from that table, and D and trimming were inferred from the DNA. The sample table holds more than 800 clones, of which approximately 35% were seen once. The top ten hold 15% to 20% of the sample.

After removal of 5 bases from V and 4 bases from J, the junction retains 7 bases not matched to a gene. The CDR3 measures 15 amino acids from cysteine to phenylalanine. Solely the CDR3 DNA is kept, with 45 bases framed from the first base. The germline V gene (reference sequence) provides CDR1 LNHDA and CDR2 SQIVND. At the time of sample collection the patients were not on therapy, although prior treatments varied from chemotherapy, radiotherapy, surgery and immunotherapy to no treatment. After thawing, cells were enriched for T lymphocytes using a negative-selection kit, with EpCAM beads added for tumor-infiltrating lymphocytes. For the CD8 TIL subsets, CD3+CD4-CD8+CD45RA- cells were FACS-sorted and divided into DN, SP and DP based on their expression of CD39 and CD103. Tumor specimens were minced, digested for 1 h with hyaluronidase, collagenase and DNase, filtered, enriched by Ficoll and cryopreserved. On a FACSAria II, each population was sorted to about 99% purity, and the resulting cell pellets were frozen for TCR sequencing with no culture step.

This clone is labeled large (0.1 to 1%). Its antigen remains unidentified. Per-base quality was not reported, and no clone a single base away is much larger than it. This TCR was sampled from a human donor with melanoma. The rearrangement combines TRBV19 with TRBJ2-3, and 9 junctional nucleotides match TRBD2. The sequenced material came from CD39- CD103- CD8+ T cells sorted from the tumor. The cell subset or site label on this specimen signifies: CD103-CD39- double-negative CD45RA- CD8 T cells. The CDR3 corresponds to CASSSRGGAADTQYF. The DNA sequence reads TGTGCCAGTAGTTCCCGCGGGGGGGCGGCAGATACGCAGTATTTT. With the portions outside the CDR3 filled from the reference TRBV19 and TRBJ2-3 genes, the complete variable region becomes DGGITQSPKYLFRKEGQNVTLSCEQNLNHDAMYWYRQDPGQGLRLIYYSQIVNDFQKGDIAEGYSVSREKKESFPLTVTSAQKNPTAFYLCASSSRGGAADTQYFGPGTRLTVL.